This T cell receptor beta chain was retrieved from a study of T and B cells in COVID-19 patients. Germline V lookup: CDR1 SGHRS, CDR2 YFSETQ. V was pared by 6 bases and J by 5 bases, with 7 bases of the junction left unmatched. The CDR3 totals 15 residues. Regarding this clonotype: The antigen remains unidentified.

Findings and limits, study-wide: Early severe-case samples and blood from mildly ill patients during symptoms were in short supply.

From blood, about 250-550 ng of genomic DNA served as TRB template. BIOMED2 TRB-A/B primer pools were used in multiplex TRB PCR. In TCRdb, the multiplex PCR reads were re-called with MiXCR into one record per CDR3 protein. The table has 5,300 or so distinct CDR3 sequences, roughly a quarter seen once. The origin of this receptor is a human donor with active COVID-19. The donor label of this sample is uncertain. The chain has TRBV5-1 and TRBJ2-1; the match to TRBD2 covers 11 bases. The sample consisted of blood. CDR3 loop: CASILGTSGNNEQFF. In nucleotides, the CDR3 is TGCGCCAGCATACTCGGGACTAGCGGTAACAATGAGCAGTTCTTC.